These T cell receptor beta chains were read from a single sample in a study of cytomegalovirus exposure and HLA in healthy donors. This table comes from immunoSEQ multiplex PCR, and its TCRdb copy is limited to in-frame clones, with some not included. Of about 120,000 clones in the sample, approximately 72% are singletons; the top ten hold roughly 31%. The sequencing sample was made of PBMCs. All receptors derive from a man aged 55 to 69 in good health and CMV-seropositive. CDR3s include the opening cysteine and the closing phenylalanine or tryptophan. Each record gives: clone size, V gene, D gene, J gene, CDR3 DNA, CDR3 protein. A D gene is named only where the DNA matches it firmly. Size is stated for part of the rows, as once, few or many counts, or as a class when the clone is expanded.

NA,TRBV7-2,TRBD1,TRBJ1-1,TGTGCCAGCAGCTTAGGGGGAACAGGGGTTGGCACTGAAGCTTTCTTT,CASSLGGTGVGTEAFF
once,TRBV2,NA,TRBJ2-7,TGTGCCAGCAGTGAAGAGGGGAAGACGGCCTACGAGCAGTACTTC,CASSEEGKTAYEQYF
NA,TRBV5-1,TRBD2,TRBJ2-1,TGCGCCAGCAGCGACTGGACTAGCGGGAGGCACAATGAGCAGTTCTTC,CASSDWTSGRHNEQFF
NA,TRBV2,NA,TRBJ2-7,TGTGCCAGCAGTAAACTTAGGCAGGGCGGTTCCTACGAGCAGTACTTC,CASSKLRQGGSYEQYF
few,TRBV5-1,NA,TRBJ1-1,TGCGCCAGCAGCTTGGTAGGGGTCCTCCCGACCACTGAAGCTTTCTTT,CASSLVGVLPTTEAFF
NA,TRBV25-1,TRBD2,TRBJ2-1,TGTGCCAGCAGTGAATATGGGCAGGGAGGGAATGAGCAGTTCTTC,CASSEYGQGGNEQFF
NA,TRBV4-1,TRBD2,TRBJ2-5,TGCGCCAGCAGCCAAGAGGGACCGGGACTAGCGGGGGAGACCCAGTACTTC,CASSQEGPGLAGETQYF
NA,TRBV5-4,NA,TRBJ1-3,TGTGCCAGCAGCTTGCCGGGGAGCTCTGGAAACACCATATATTTT,CASSLPGSSGNTIYF
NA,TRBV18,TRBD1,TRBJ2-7,TGTGCCAGCTCACCACGACAGGGTAACGAGCAGTACTTC,CASSPRQGNEQYF
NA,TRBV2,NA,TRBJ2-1,TGTGCCAGCAGTGAGTTCTCAGGGAGGCGGTTCTTC,CASSEFSGRRFF
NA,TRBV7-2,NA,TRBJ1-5,TGTGCCAGCAGCTTGGGCCAGGTGGTAAGTTCCCAGCATTTT,CASSLGQVVSSQHF
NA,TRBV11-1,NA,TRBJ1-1,TGTGCCAGCAGCTTAGCCCCTGGGCCTAACACTGAAGCTTTCTTT,CASSLAPGPNTEAFF
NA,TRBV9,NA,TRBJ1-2,TGTGCCAGCAGTGATCCCCTGATGGGGGGAAAAAAGGGCTATGGCTACACCTTC,CASSDPLMGGKKGYGYTF
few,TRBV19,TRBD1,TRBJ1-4,TGTGCCAGTAGTATGGGCACAGGGGTGGGCCCTGGGGAAAAACTGTTTTTT,CASSMGTGVGPGEKLFF
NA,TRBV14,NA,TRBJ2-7,TGTGCCAGCAGCCAAGCCGGGTCCTTCTCCTACGAGCAGTACTTC,CASSQAGSFSYEQYF
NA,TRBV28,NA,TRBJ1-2,TGTGCCAGCAGTAGCCCGGGGAGGCGTCACACCTTC,CASSSPGRRHTF
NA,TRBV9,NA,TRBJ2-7,TGTGCCAGCAGCGTAGAGGGACTCCTCGGGGAGCAGTACTTC,CASSVEGLLGEQYF
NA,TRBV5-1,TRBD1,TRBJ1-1,TGCGCCAGCAGCCTCCTGGGACAGATGAACACTGAAGCTTTCTTT,CASSLLGQMNTEAFF
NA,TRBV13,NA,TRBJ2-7,TGTGCCAGCAGGGTCCAGGGCCTCTACGAGCAGTACTTC,CASRVQGLYEQYF
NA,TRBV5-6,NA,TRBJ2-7,TGTGCCAGCAGCTTGCCGCAGGAAACCTACGAGCAGTACTTC,CASSLPQETYEQYF
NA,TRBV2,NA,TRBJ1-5,TGTGCCAGCAGCACTAATATCCGGGGGAGGGGCAATCAGCCCCAGCATTTT,CASSTNIRGRGNQPQHF
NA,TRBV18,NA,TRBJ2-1,TGTGCCAGCTCACCAGGGCTAGCCTTGAATGAGCAGTTCTTC,CASSPGLALNEQFF
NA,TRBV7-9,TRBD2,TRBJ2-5,TGTGCCAGCAGCCCTGGACTAGCCGGGCAAGAGACCCAGTACTTC,CASSPGLAGQETQYF
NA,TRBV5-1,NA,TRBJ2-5,TGCGCCAGCAGCGAGGGACTCACCCACCAAGAGACCCAGTACTTC,CASSEGLTHQETQYF
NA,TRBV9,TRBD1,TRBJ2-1,TGTGCCAGCAGCGTCCGGGACAGGAGCAACAATGAGCAGTTCTTC,CASSVRDRSNNEQFF
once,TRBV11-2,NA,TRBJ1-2,TGTGCCAGCAGCTTAGAGGGAGGGACGAGTCGTGGCTACACCTTC,CASSLEGGTSRGYTF
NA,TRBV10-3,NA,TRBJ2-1,TGTGCCACGTTACCGGACAGAAACTCCTACAATGAGCAGTTCTTC,CATLPDRNSYNEQFF
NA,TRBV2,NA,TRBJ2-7,TGTGCCAGCAGTTCGGGGGTTCGCTACGAGCAGTACTTC,CASSSGVRYEQYF
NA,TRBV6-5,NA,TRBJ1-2,TGTGCCAGCAGTTACTCGCCCGGGGGTGAGTTTGGCTACACCTTC,CASSYSPGGEFGYTF
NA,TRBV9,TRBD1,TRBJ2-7,TGTGCCAGCAGCGTAAACAGGGGGTACGAGCAGTACTTC,CASSVNRGYEQYF
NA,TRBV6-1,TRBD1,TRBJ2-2,TGTGCCAGCAGGGACAGGGGGGGATACACCGGGGAGCTGTTTTTT,CASRDRGGYTGELFF
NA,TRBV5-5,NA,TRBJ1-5,TGTGCCAGCAGCTCGGCACGAATGGACTGGGGTCATCCCCAGCATTTT,CASSSARMDWGHPQHF
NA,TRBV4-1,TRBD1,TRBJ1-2,TGCGCCAGCAGCCACGCCGGGACAGGGAAGGGGAATGGCTACACCTTC,CASSHAGTGKGNGYTF
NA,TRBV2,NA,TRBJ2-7,TGTGCCAGCAGTGCGGGACTGGGGTACGAGCAGTACTTC,CASSAGLGYEQYF
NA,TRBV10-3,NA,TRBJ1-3,TGTGCCATCAGCACACTCGGAGGGCGCTCTGGAAACACCATATATTTT,CAISTLGGRSGNTIYF
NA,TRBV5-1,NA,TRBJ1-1,TGCGCCAGCAGCTTGGCAGGGTGGGACACTGAAGCTTTCTTT,CASSLAGWDTEAFF
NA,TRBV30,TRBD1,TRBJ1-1,TGTGCCTGGGGGACAGGGACGAACACTGAAGCTTTCTTT,CAWGTGTNTEAFF
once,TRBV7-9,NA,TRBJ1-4,TGTGCCAGCAGCTTATGGTACTCAACTAATGAAAAACTGTTTTTT,CASSLWYSTNEKLFF
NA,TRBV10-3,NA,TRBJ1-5,TGTGCCATCTCCCGAACGGACAGCCGTCAGCCCCAGCATTTT,CAISRTDSRQPQHF
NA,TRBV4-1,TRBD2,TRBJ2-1,TGCGCCAGCAGCTCCCGGGCTACTAGCGGGAGCAATGAGCAGTTCTTC,CASSSRATSGSNEQFF
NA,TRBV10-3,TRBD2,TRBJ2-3,TGTGCCATCAGTGCCCGACGACTAGCGGGAGGTCCAGATACGCAGTATTTT,CAISARRLAGGPDTQYF
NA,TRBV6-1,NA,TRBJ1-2,TGTGCCAGCAGAGATACAATTAACTATGGCTACACCTTC,CASRDTINYGYTF
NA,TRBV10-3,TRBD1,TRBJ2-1,TGTGCCATTAGACAGGGGGCGGACAATGAGCAGTTCTTC,CAIRQGADNEQFF
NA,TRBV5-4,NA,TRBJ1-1,TGTGCCAGCTCCCCGGTCGGGTCGAACACTGAAGCTTTCTTT,CASSPVGSNTEAFF